One and the same sample provided the 26 T cell receptor beta chains below, sequenced in a study of blood T cell repertoires in COVID-19 (dated by TCRdb to 2018 to 2020). Libraries were prepared through the immunoSEQ multiplex PCR assay. Imported from immuneACCESS, the table was reduced by TCRdb to in-frame sequences with V and J called. These copies leave out some clones; in studies compared against another copy, an unresolved V gene accounts for under half, and the cause of the remainder is not known. Counted in this sample were more than 200,000 clones; 75% to 90% of them appeared once. The ten largest clones represent just over 0.7% of the sample. Specimen: peripheral blood. These receptors all come from a man aged 35-49 years with acute or convalescent COVID-19.

The chain uses TRBV29-1 and TRBJ2-7; D might be TRBD1 (6 bases). This CDR3 is built from 17 residues. V shed 2 bases and J shed 4 bases, with 24 bases lying between them. In germline, CDR1 is SQVTM, CDR2 ANQGSEA. The CDR3 coding sequence is TGCAGCGTTGAAATGGCCCCCATCACAGGGTTAAAGTACGAGCAGTACTTC. This codes for CSVEMAPITGLKYEQYF.

The V call is TRBV29-1, the J call TRBJ2-3, with 12 nucleotides matching TRBD2. J lost 0 bases, V lost 7 bases, and 14 bases had no gene match. Germline CDR1 SQVTM, CDR2 ANQGSEA. The CDR3 runs to 18 residues. The CDR3, as DNA: TGCAGCGCACATGGGGGACTAGCGGGCCATGCTAGCACAGATACGCAGTATTTT. Protein sequence: CSAHGGLAGHASTDTQYF.

The rearrangement links TRBV24-1 to TRBJ1-5, with 10 bases aligning to TRBD1. Germline assignment: CDR1 KGHDR and CDR2 SFDVKD. Losses at the gene ends were 7 bases for V and 0 bases for J; bases not matched to a gene: 8. The CDR3 has 17 amino acids. CDR3 protein: CATRETGGMYSNQPQHF. In DNA form, the CDR3 reads TGTGCCACCAGAGAGACAGGGGGCATGTATAGCAATCAGCCCCAGCATTTT.

The chain couples TRBV6-2 or TRBV6-3 to TRBJ2-7, with D unresolved. V lost 1 base, J lost 3 bases, and 7 bases lay in between. The CDR3 spans 13 residues. Germline V gene data show CDR1 as MNHEY and CDR2 as SVGEGT. CDR3 residues: CASSYFSLYEQYF. The CDR3 DNA reads TGTGCCAGCAGTTACTTCTCACTCTACGAGCAGTACTTC.

The chain combines TRBV25-1 with TRBJ2-3; 13 nucleotides agree with TRBD2. This CDR3 region has 17 residues. V shed 6 bases and J 1 base; nucleotides not matched to a gene: 7. Germline loops: CDR1 MGHDK, CDR2 SYGVNS. Here the CDR3 reads CASRSPGTSGGTDTQYF. The CDR3 nucleotides read TGTGCCAGCAGATCCCCCGGGACTAGCGGGGGCACAGATACGCAGTATTTT. The full variable domain, in which reference TRBV25-1 and TRBJ2-3 provide the parts outside the CDR3, is EADIYQTPRYLVIGTGKKITLECSQTMGHDKMYWYQQDPGMELHLIHYSYGVNSTEKGDLSSESTVSRIRTEHFPLTLESARPSHTSQYLCASRSPGTSGGTDTQYFGPGTRLTVL.

The rearrangement joins TRBV10-2 to TRBJ1-6; possibly TRBD1 for D (5 bases). In germline, CDR1 is WSHSY, CDR2 SAAADI. V dropped 7 bases and J dropped 0 bases, with 22 bases sitting between them. This CDR3 comprises 19 residues. The CDR3 protein is CASKGQGPFGSSYNSPLHF. CDR3 coding DNA: TGCGCCAGCAAAGGGCAGGGCCCCTTCGGCAGCTCCTATAATTCACCCCTCCACTTT.

This clone was recorded a few times. Other DNA sequences of this sample code for an identical CDR3. The genes are TRBV9 and TRBJ2-3; 15 bases map to TRBD2. The junction had 3 bases not matched to a gene; V was cut back by 0 bases and J by 4 bases. Germline V gives CDR1 SGDLS, CDR2 YYNGEE. The CDR3 contains 17 residues. The CDR3 reads CASSVGTSGRGADTQYF. CDR3 sequence (DNA): TGTGCCAGCAGCGTAGGGACTAGCGGGAGGGGTGCAGATACGCAGTATTTT.

This chain uses TRBV10-2 with TRBJ2-5, with 14 bases lining up with TRBD2. Germline assignment: CDR1 WSHSY and CDR2 SAAADI. The CDR3 extends over 15 amino acids. V shed 6 bases and J 5 bases; nucleotides not matched to a gene: 5. CDR3 DNA sequence: TGCGCCAGCAGGGGACTAGCGGGAGTTGAGGAGACCCAGTACTTC. Its protein product is CASRGLAGVEETQYF.

The genes are TRBV29-1 and TRBJ1-2; no clear D gene. The V end lost 7 bases, the J end lost 0 bases, and 9 bases lay between the germline ends. CDR3 size: 12 residues. Per the germline V gene, CDR1 is SQVTM and CDR2 is ANQGSEA. The CDR3 loop is CSGRQANYGYTF. The DNA for the CDR3 is TGCAGCGGTCGCCAGGCTAACTATGGCTACACCTTC.

The chain employs TRBV29-1 and TRBJ1-2, with D maybe TRBD1 (6 bases). CDR3 length equals 11 residues. V gave up 7 bases and J gave up 7 bases, with 13 bases separating them. Germline V gene lookup returns CDR1 SQVTM and CDR2 ANQGSEA. The CDR3 loop is CSGYREGGYTF. The CDR3 DNA is TGCAGCGGGTACAGGGAAGGTGGCTACACCTTC.

This chain uses TRBV25-1 with TRBJ1-2, with D perhaps matching TRBD1 (5 bases). The CDR3 covers 14 residues. With 5 bases removed from V and 5 bases from J, the gap between germline ends came to 15 bases. Germline values: CDR1 MGHDK, CDR2 SYGVNS. The CDR3 DNA follows: TGTGCCAGCAGTAACCAGGGCGCAGGGTATGGCTACACCTTC. The encoded protein is CASSNQGAGYGYTF.

The chain is built from TRBV12-3 or TRBV12-4 and TRBJ1-1; tentative D call: TRBD1 (5 bases). This CDR3 comprises 13 residues. V lost 8 bases and J lost 1, with 11 bases in between. CDR3 amino acids: CASGLGGNTEAFF. CDR3 sequence (DNA): TGTGCCAGCGGCCTGGGGGGGAACACTGAAGCTTTCTTT.

The chain recombines TRBV19 with TRBJ2-1; TRBD1 matches at 10 bases. V lost 1 base, J lost 5 bases, and 5 bases stayed unmatched. Germline V gene lookup returns CDR1 LNHDA and CDR2 SQIVND (reference sequence). There are 16 residues in the CDR3. The CDR3 DNA follows: TGTGCCAGTAGTATAGTAGGGACAGGGGCCCACAATGAGCAGTTCTTC. The encoded protein is CASSIVGTGAHNEQFF.

The gene calls are TRBV7-6 and TRBJ2-7; tentative D call: TRBD1 (5 bases). V lost 2 bases and J 3 bases, leaving 17 bases between the germline ends. CDR1 is SGHVS, CDR2 FNYEAQ, per germline. CDR3 length: 16 amino acids. The DNA of the CDR3 is TGTGCCAGCAGCTTATCACCCGTCGACAGCATCTACGAGCAGTACTTC. It translates to CASSLSPVDSIYEQYF.

V usage is TRBV19 and J usage is TRBJ1-5; D unclear. Trimming took off 2 bases at V and 2 bases at J, with 13 bases between the two ends. The CDR3 covers 16 residues. The germline V gene has CDR1 LNHDA and CDR2 SQIVND (reference sequence). The CDR3 DNA reads as TGTGCCAGTAGTATACGTAGAGTCGCCGGCAATCAGCCCCAGCATTTT. It encodes CASSIRRVAGNQPQHF.

The chain employs TRBV18 and TRBJ2-2; 8 bases map to TRBD1. Trimming took 2 bases from V and 6 from J; bases not matched to a gene: 5. The length of the CDR3 is 15 residues. Germline V gene sequence: CDR1 KGHSH, CDR2 LQKENI. The CDR3 is CASSPVTGEAGELFF. In nucleotides, the CDR3 is TGTGCCAGCTCACCAGTGACAGGGGAGGCCGGGGAGCTGTTTTTT.

V usage is TRBV24-1 and J usage is TRBJ2-7, with 8 bases that match TRBD1. With V trimmed by 3 bases and J by 5 bases, 5 bases remained unmatched. Germline V gives CDR1 KGHDR, CDR2 SFDVKD. The CDR3 runs 14 residues. The CDR3 spells CATSDGQGANEQYF. Here the CDR3 DNA reads TGTGCCACCAGTGATGGGCAGGGGGCGAACGAGCAGTACTTC.

This clone was seen a single time. V is TRBV19 and J is TRBJ2-7; TRBD2 matches 13 bases. Germline V gene data show CDR1 as LNHDA and CDR2 as SQIVND (reference sequence). The CDR3 runs to 15 residues. J gave up 5 bases and V 5 bases, and 6 bases lay outside the gene matches. CDR3 bases: TGTGCCAGTAGTGCTACCGGGACTAGCGGGAACGAGCAGTACTTC. This encodes CASSATGTSGNEQYF.

V usage is TRBV2 and J usage is TRBJ1-4; D gene unclear. V shed 4 bases and J shed 8 bases, with 8 bases lying between them. CDR3 length: 12 residues. Per the germline V gene, CDR1 is SNHLY and CDR2 is FYNNEI. Here the CDR3 DNA reads TGTGCCAGCAGTGGGAGGCGGGAAAAACTGTTTTTT. This codes for CASSGRREKLFF.

The genes are TRBV5-7 and TRBJ2-7; D possibly corresponds to TRBD1 (6 bases). TRBV5-7 is reported as an ORF; its role is uncertain. CDR3 length: 14 residues. Trimming left V 3 bases short and J 3 bases short, with 13 bases between. Here the CDR3 DNA reads TGTGCCAGCAGCTCCGGGACATATCGCTACGAGCAGTACTTC. Amino acids: CASSSGTYRYEQYF.

This chain joins TRBV28 and TRBJ2-5, with 7 bases matching TRBD2. The CDR3 is 19 amino acids. CDR1 MDHEN and CDR2 SYDVKM come from the germline V gene. V shed 6 bases and J 1 base; nucleotides not matched to a gene: 20. The CDR3 is CASSPPYVTRSGTQETQYF. The CDR3 nucleotides read TGTGCCAGCAGCCCACCCTACGTAACAAGGAGCGGGACCCAAGAGACCCAGTACTTC.

The J gene is TRBJ2-5, the V gene TRBV11-2, with D tentatively TRBD1 (5 bases). V lost 4 bases to trimming and J lost 6 bases, with 15 bases between them. Germline-derived CDR1 and CDR2 are SGHAT and FQNNGV. There are 14 residues in the CDR3. The CDR3 here is CASSSRSGLQTQYF. The CDR3, as DNA: TGTGCCAGCAGCTCGCGATCAGGGTTGCAGACCCAGTACTTC. Together with reference TRBV11-2 and TRBJ2-5, the CDR3 gives the full variable domain: EAGVAQSPRYKIIEKRQSVAFWCNPISGHATLYWYQQILGQGPKLLIQFQNNGVVDDSQLPKDRFSAERLKGVDSTLKIQPAKLEDSAVYLCASSSRSGLQTQYFGPGTRLLVL.

The genes are TRBV27 and TRBJ1-6, with 7 bases identical to TRBD1. The CDR3 covers 13 residues. Unmatched junction bases numbered 1, after V lost 4 bases and J lost 7 bases. Germline V gene data show CDR1 as MNHEY and CDR2 as SMNVEV (reference sequence). Here the CDR3 DNA reads TGTGCCAGCAGTTGGGACAGAAATTCACCCCTCCACTTT. Residues: CASSWDRNSPLHF.

This clone was seen just once. The rearrangement uses TRBV2 and TRBJ2-7; D ambiguous. There are 12 residues in the CDR3. Germline V gene sequence: CDR1 SNHLY, CDR2 FYNNEI. The CDR3 bases are TGTGTCTCCTTTCCCACAGCTTACGAGCAGTACTTC. Amino acids: CVSFPTAYEQYF.

The chain has TRBV27 and TRBJ2-4; D is unresolved. This CDR3 is 16 amino acids long. In germline, CDR1 is MNHEY, CDR2 SMNVEV (reference sequence). V lost 0 bases, J lost 0 bases, and 9 bases lay in between. The CDR3 sequence is CASSLSLSRAKNIQYF. DNA for the CDR3: TGTGCCAGCAGTTTATCCCTTTCCAGAGCCAAAAACATTCAGTACTTC.

The chain uses TRBV16 and TRBJ2-7; D unresolved. Germline-derived CDR1 and CDR2 are KGHSY and FQNENV. The V end was cut by 1 base, the J end by 0 bases, with 10 bases between. The CDR3 covers 15 residues. CDR3: CASSQLDTFSYEQYF. CDR3 in DNA: TGTGCCAGCAGCCAATTAGACACCTTCTCCTACGAGCAGTACTTC.